This T cell receptor beta chain was sequenced for a study of cytomegalovirus exposure and HLA in healthy donors. Study at large: A prior study identified just under 120 million unique TCR beta sequences from 200 million or so T cells.

The CDR3 is 15 residues long. CDR1 is MNHNY, CDR2 SVGAGI, per germline (reference sequence). The ends lost 4 bases at V and 4 bases at J; junction bases unmatched: 5. A note on this clone: The antigen is unknown.

Whole-study findings and limits: In vitro experiments confirmed that a few CMV-associated chains were specific for CMV antigens. Later analysis associated a missense DCLRE1C variant with TCR beta V- and J-gene trimming. There were several of the most significant clusters that appeared linked to common viral pathogens in a later analysis.

In the PCR, 60 Vbeta and 13 Jbeta primers were used. Sequencing used immunoSEQ multiplex PCR; TCRdb keeps in-frame clones, though not all of them. The sample lists 150,000 to 200,000 clones; over 75% were seen once. Sequenced input: PBMCs. This sequence was found in a woman between 18 and 30 years old in good health and CMV-seronegative. The chain has TRBV6-6 and TRBJ2-2; 8 bases line up with TRBD2. CDR3 in amino acids: CASSSHGRGTGELFF. DNA for the CDR3: TGTGCCAGCAGTTCCCACGGGAGGGGCACCGGGGAGCTGTTTTTT.